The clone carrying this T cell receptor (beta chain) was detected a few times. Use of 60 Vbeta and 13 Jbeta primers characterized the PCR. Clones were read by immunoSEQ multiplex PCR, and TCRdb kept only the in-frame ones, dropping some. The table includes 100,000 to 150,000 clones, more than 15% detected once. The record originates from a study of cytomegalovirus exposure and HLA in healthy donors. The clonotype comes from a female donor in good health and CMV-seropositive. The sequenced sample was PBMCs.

The CDR3 bases are TGTGCCAGCAGCTTAGGACATATCATGAACACTGAAGCTTTCTTT. Amino acids: CASSLGHIMNTEAFF. The J gene is TRBJ1-1, the V gene TRBV7-2; D is unclear. Germline V CDR1 and CDR2: SGHTA, FQGNSA. The V end was cut by 1 base, the J end by 0 bases, with 9 bases between. CDR3 length equals 15 residues. The complete variable domain, with remaining parts taken from reference TRBV7-2 and TRBJ1-1, reads GAGVSQSPSNKVTEKGKDVELRCDPISGHTALYWYRQSLGQGLEFLIYFQGNSAPDKSGLPSDRFSAERTGGSVSTLTIQRTQQEDSAVYLCASSLGHIMNTEAFFGQGTRLTVV.